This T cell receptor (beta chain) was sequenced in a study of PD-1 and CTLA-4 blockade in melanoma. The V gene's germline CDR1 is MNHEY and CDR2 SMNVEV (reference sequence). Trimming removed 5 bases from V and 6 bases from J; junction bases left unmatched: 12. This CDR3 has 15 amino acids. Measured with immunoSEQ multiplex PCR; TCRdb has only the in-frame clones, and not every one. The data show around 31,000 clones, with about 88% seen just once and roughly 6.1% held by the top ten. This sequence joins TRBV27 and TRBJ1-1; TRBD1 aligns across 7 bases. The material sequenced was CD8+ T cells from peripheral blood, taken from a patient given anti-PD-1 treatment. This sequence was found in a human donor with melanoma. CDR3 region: CASSTRDSPGPEAFF. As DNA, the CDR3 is TGTGCCAGCAGTACCCGGGACAGCCCGGGGCCTGAAGCTTTCTTT.